The present T cell receptor gamma chain was sequenced within a study of Vδ1+ human thymocytes (dated by TCRdb to the late 2010s). A note on the overall study: mRNA-level TRG and TRD CDR3 repertoires of highly purified Vdelta1+ thymocytes from young children were characterised as a data resource. The multiplex-based CDR3 amplicon strategy had previously been validated against 5'RACE-based CDR3 amplicon generation methods.

V is trimmed back by 4 bases and J by 9 bases, and the junction contains 9 bases that no gene match accounts for. Including cysteine and phenylalanine, the CDR3 has 12 amino acids. Left in the record is the CDR3 DNA by itself, 36 bases read in frame from the first base. CDR1 and CDR2 were assigned from the germline V gene (reference sequence) as GITISATS and ISYDGTV. Thymic samples were depleted of alphabeta T cells, then CD3+ TCRVdelta1+ TCRVdelta2- thymocytes were FACS-sorted. The purity of the sorted Vdelta1+ thymocytes fell between about 98% and 99.6%. Thymic specimens came from 8 paediatric patients undergoing corrective cardiac surgery, aged from 5 days to 15 months. Thymic tissue was dispersed and mononuclear cells isolated on a Histopaque-1077 density gradient. For staining, the antibodies used were anti-TCRVdelta1 clone TS8.2, anti-TCRVdelta2 clone B6, anti-CD3 clone HIT3a and anti-TCRalphabeta clone IP26.

This clone was found a few times. Its antigen has not been determined. Base qualities are missing; no much larger clone stands one base away. RNA extraction was carried out with the RNeasy mini kit, and reverse transcription was then done using Superscript III. To generate the CDR3 amplicons, a multiplex PCR was run using pooled V-gene forward primers together with a constant-region reverse primer that carried Illumina adaptor overhangs. After gel purification, the amplicons were indexed with Nextera index primers during about 8 additional PCR cycles and then purified using AMPure XP beads. Sequencing of the libraries was done on an Illumina MiSeq using paired-end 250 bp reads, dual indexing and an approximately 22% PhiX spike-in. In the paper's pipeline: Reads were quality checked with FastQC, and TRG read pairs were merged with ea-utils fastq-join. Annotation of sequences was performed with IMGT/HighV-QUEST, only productive sequences with unambiguous V-gene assignment were retained, and clonotypes were defined by identical CDR3 sequence. For downstream analysis, VDJtools 1.1.1, tcR 2.2.3, Treemap and vegan Shannon diversity in R 3.4.4 were used. Public reads were reanalyzed in TCRdb with CATT, and rows carrying the same DNA were merged afterwards. TCRdb, rather than the study authors, made the V and J calls. The table for this sample lists tens of thousands of gamma-chain clones; roughly 13% of them were counted only once. The ten largest account for 1.9% of the sample.

What the work shows at the level of the full study, not this receptor alone: Despite high sort purity, about 22% of thymic TRD sequences were Vdelta2 (and few Vdelta3), unlike peripheral blood Vdelta1+ controls. In contrast to oligoclonal peripheral blood repertoires, thymic TRG and TRD repertoires appeared to be highly polyclonal with Gaussian CDR3 length distributions. Because no clustering by age or sex was seen, donors were not stratified by age or sex in the analyses. Many TRG clonotypes were found to be shared between donors (up to roughly 7x10^3), whereas TRD repertoires were found to be essentially private (max about 100 shared). Because unexpected Vdelta2 sequences could lead to misinterpretation of bulk repertoire data, the authors recommended using highly purified populations and validating at the single-cell level.

The sample was Vdelta1+ gamma-delta thymocytes from the thymus. What this sample's cell subset or site label stands for: FACS-sorted CD3+ TCRalphabeta- TCRVdelta1+ TCRVdelta2- thymocytes. Recombination joined TRGV9 with TRGJ1 or TRGJ2. The sequence was obtained from a child in the first two years of life who had congenital heart surgery. The nucleotides are TGTGCCTTGTGGGAACGACCTCGTAAGAAACTCTTT. This encodes CALWERPRKKLF.